Following are 9 T cell receptor beta chains from one sample sequenced in a study of blood T cell repertoires in COVID-19. The assay was immunoSEQ multiplex PCR, and TCRdb's table has in-frame clones only and misses some. The table has about 470,000 clones, roughly nine tenths seen once. Specimen: PBMCs or T cells enriched from blood (not recorded which). The receptors shown here come from a woman aged 18-29 years who had recovered from COVID-19.

The V gene is TRBV24-1, the J gene TRBJ2-3; 7 bases fit TRBD2. The length of the CDR3 is 16 residues. V lost 3 bases to trimming and J lost 1 base; unmatched junction nucleotides: 6. Germline CDR1 KGHDR, CDR2 SFDVKD. CDR3 DNA sequence: TGTGCCACCAGTGATCCGGGGGGTCTGGGCACAGATACGCAGTATTTT. It is translated as CATSDPGGLGTDTQYF.

The rearrangement links TRBV9 to TRBJ2-5; 10 bases agree with TRBD1. With 4 bases clipped from V and 7 bases from J, the junction kept 10 bases outside the gene matches. Germline assignment: CDR1 SGDLS and CDR2 YYNGEE. The CDR3 is made up of 15 amino acids. The CDR3 loop is CASSTSGTGDGTQYF. Here the CDR3 DNA reads TGTGCCAGCAGCACATCCGGGACAGGGGACGGGACCCAGTACTTC.

The V gene is TRBV6-6, the J gene TRBJ1-6; 9 bases match TRBD1. Per germline, CDR1 MNHNY and CDR2 SVGAGI (reference sequence). J was trimmed by 10 bases and V by 8 bases; bases with no gene match: 3. The CDR3 loop spans 12 amino acids. In nucleotides, the CDR3 is TGTGCCAGCGGACAGGGGAACTCACCCCTCCACTTT. Its protein product is CASGQGNSPLHF.

The CDR3 region has the DNA TGTGCCAGTAGCCCTCATCGGCAGGGGGTAACCCAGTACTTC. This codes for CASSPHRQGVTQYF. The genes are TRBV19 and TRBJ2-5; 7 bases match TRBD1. With 6 bases clipped from V and 8 bases from J, the junction kept 12 bases outside the gene matches. Germline V gene data show CDR1 as LNHDA and CDR2 as SQIVND (reference sequence). The CDR3 has 14 amino acids. Full variable domain (remainder filled in from reference TRBV19 and TRBJ2-5): DGGITQSPKYLFRKEGQNVTLSCEQNLNHDAMYWYRQDPGQGLRLIYYSQIVNDFQKGDIAEGYSVSREKKESFPLTVTSAQKNPTAFYLCASSPHRQGVTQYFGPGTRLLVL.

This chain links TRBV18 with TRBJ2-1; 10 bases agree with TRBD2. Germline CDR1 KGHSH, CDR2 LQKENI. V was pared by 3 bases and J by 6 bases, with 8 bases of the junction left unmatched. The CDR3 runs 16 residues. The CDR3 region is CASSPLAGDYLNEQFF. CDR3 nucleotides: TGTGCCAGCTCACCTCTAGCGGGGGACTACCTCAATGAGCAGTTCTTC.

A few counts support this clone. This chain uses TRBV7-2 with TRBJ2-7, with 11 bases matching TRBD2. The CDR3 spans 16 residues. Trimming cost V 5 bases and J 4 bases; bases outside gene matches: 10. Germline assignment: CDR1 SGHTA and CDR2 FQGNSA. CDR3 protein: CASSTTSLAGGYEQYF. In nucleotides, the CDR3 is TGTGCCAGCAGCACTACCTCCCTAGCGGGGGGATACGAGCAGTACTTC.

The V and J genes are TRBV4-1 and TRBJ2-3; maybe TRBD1 (6 bases). The CDR3 runs 17 residues. Germline V gives CDR1 MGHRA, CDR2 YSYEKL. Trimming pared 0 bases from V and 0 bases from J, leaving 13 bases between. The CDR3 nucleotides read TGCGCCAGCAGCCAAGATGGTCGGACAGCTAGCACAGATACGCAGTATTTT. Its translation is CASSQDGRTASTDTQYF.

The CDR3 DNA sequence: TGTGCCAGCCATGGGACAGGGGAAGGCAATCAGCCCCAGCATTTT. It encodes CASHGTGEGNQPQHF. V gene TRBV19 combines with J gene TRBJ1-5; TRBD1 matches 10 bases. The junction had 7 bases not matched to a gene; V was cut back by 9 bases and J by 2 bases. Germline CDR1 is LNHDA and CDR2 is SQIVND (reference sequence). The CDR3 spans 15 residues.

This clone was detected only once. The CDR3 DNA is TGTGCCAGCAGCCCTCGACAGGAGTATAATTCACCCCTCCACTTT. This translates into CASSPRQEYNSPLHF. V and J are TRBV5-6 and TRBJ1-6; D is perhaps TRBD1 (6 bases). The V and J ends lost 4 bases and 4 bases respectively, with 12 bases between them. The CDR3 is made up of 15 amino acids. Germline values: CDR1 SGHDT, CDR2 YYEEEE.